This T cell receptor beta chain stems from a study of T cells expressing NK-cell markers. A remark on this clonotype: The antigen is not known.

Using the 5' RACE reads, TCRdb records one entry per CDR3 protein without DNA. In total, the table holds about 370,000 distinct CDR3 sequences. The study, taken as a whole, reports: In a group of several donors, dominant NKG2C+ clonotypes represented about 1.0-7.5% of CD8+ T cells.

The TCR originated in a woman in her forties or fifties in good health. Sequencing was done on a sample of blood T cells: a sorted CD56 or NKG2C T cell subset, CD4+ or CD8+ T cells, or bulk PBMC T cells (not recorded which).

The CDR3 here is CASSYGTVGADTQYF. The chain couples TRBV5-1 to TRBJ2-3; TCRdb's D call, TRBD1, is unchecked because there is no DNA. Germline V gene lookup returns CDR1 SGHRS and CDR2 YFSETQ. This CDR3 has 15 residues. Looking up the rest from reference TRBV5-1 and TRBJ2-3 gives the full variable domain: KAGVTQTPRYLIKTRGQQVTLSCSPISGHRSVSWYQQTPGQGLQFLFEYFSETQRNKGNFPGRFSGRQFSNSRSEMNVSTLELGDSALYLCASSYGTVGADTQYFGPGTRLTVL.